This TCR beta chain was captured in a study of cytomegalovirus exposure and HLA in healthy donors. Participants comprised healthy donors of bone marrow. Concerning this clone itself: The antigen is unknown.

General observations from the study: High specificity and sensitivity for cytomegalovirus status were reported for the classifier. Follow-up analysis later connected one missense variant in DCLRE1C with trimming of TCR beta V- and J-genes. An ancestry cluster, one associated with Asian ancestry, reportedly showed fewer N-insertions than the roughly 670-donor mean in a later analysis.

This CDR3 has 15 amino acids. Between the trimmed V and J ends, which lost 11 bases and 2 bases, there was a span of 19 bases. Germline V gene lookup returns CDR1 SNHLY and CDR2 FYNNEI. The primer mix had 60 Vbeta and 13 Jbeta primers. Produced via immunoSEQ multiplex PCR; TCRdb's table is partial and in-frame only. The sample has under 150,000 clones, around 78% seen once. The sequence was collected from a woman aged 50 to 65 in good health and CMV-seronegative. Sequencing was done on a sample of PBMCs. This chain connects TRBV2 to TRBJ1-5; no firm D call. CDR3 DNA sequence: TGTGCCTGTCGGCGGGAGGCTGGGGGCAATCAGCCCCAGCATTTT. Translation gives CACRREAGGNQPQHF. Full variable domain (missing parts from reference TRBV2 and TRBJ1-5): EPEVTQTPSHQVTQMGQEVILRCVPISNHLYFYWYRQILGQKVEFLVSFYNNEISEKSEIFDDQFSVERPDGSNFTLKIRSTKLEDSAMYFCACRREAGGNQPQHFGDGTRLSIL.